This T cell receptor beta chain was found in a study of blood T cell repertoires in COVID-19. This CDR3 comprises 15 residues. From germline, CDR1 is SEHNR and CDR2 FQNEAQ (reference sequence). The V and J ends lost 5 bases and 6 bases, in that order; junction bases with no gene match: 9. As originally analysed: Reference gene primer amplification yielded estimated nucleated cell counts. Here immunoSEQ multiplex PCR was the method, and the copy in TCRdb shows in-frame clones only, minus some. V, J and clone size are those of that table, while D and trimming were read from the DNA. The table includes roughly 100,000 clones, roughly 89% detected once.

The V and J genes are TRBV7-9 and TRBJ1-1; 10 bases map to TRBD1. This TCR was sampled from a woman in her sixties or seventies with acute or convalescent COVID-19. The sequencing input was peripheral blood. The CDR3 coding sequence is TGTGCCAGCAGCCCACCGGGACAGGGGCTCGCTGAAGCTTTCTTT. Encoded protein: CASSPPGQGLAEAFF.